The entry below describes one T cell receptor (beta chain). Its antigen is not known. The entry originates in a study of T cells in tuberculosis. Study-level information: Within 7 days of starting treatment, or before, PBMC were stored.

The assay was immunoSEQ multiplex PCR, and TCRdb's table has in-frame clones only and misses some. The profile shows around 30,000 clones, about 91% of them singletons. CDR1 is SGHTS and CDR2 is YDEGEE in the germline V gene. The ends were cut back, 1 base at V and 6 bases at J, with 8 bases in the middle. The length of the CDR3 is 14 residues. Described time point: new active TB diagnosis, blood taken before or within 7 days of starting treatment. Study-level findings and limits: Samples were chosen by availability of cryopreserved specimens. Shorter CDR3-alpha in active tuberculosis partly drove smaller distances. GEM motif frequencies gave around 70% accuracy; the GMM repertoire gave about 86%.

The rearrangement joins TRBV5-8 to TRBJ1-6; D gene unclear. This material consisted of PBMCs, taken at tuberculosis diagnosis. The TCR originated in an adult with tuberculosis. CDR3: CASSLYRFNSPLHF. Written as DNA, the CDR3 is TGTGCCAGCAGCTTGTACAGATTTAATTCACCCCTCCACTTT.